The 8 T cell receptor beta chains reported below all come from one sample, sequenced in a study of T cell changes during pregnancy in multiple sclerosis. The table came from immunoSEQ multiplex PCR; TCRdb's copy has only in-frame clones and leaves some out. Of about 89,000 clones listed, approximately 94% are singletons. The sample was peripheral blood, taken in the third trimester of pregnancy. Receptors originate from a female donor with multiple sclerosis, enrolled in a pregnancy study.

This chain connects TRBV30 to TRBJ1-1; D remains unclear. From germline, CDR1 is GTSNPN and CDR2 SVGIG (reference sequence). The CDR3 spans 13 residues. Trimming took off 0 bases at V and 5 bases at J, with 10 bases between the two ends. CDR3 sequence: CAWSVSSRTEAFF. The CDR3, as DNA: TGTGCCTGGAGTGTATCTTCCCGGACTGAAGCTTTCTTT.

This chain connects TRBV4-1 to TRBJ1-2, with D possibly being TRBD1 (6 bases). From germline, CDR1 is MGHRA and CDR2 YSYEKL. Trimming took 6 bases from V and 8 from J, leaving 10 bases between them. There are 11 residues in the CDR3. The CDR3 DNA reads as TGCGCCAGCAGTTTTCAGGGGGGCTACACCTTC. This translates into CASSFQGGYTF.

As DNA, the CDR3 is TGTGCCAGCAGCTTGGTACTAGCGGGAGGTTACAATGAGCAGTTCTTC. Amino acids: CASSLVLAGGYNEQFF. This rearrangement joins TRBV5-4 to TRBJ2-1; 12 nucleotides line up with TRBD2. The CDR3 length is 16 residues. Germline CDR1 is SGHNT and CDR2 is YYREEE (reference sequence). The J segment lost 4 bases and the V segment lost 0 bases, leaving 2 bases of the junction unmatched.

This chain links TRBV18 with TRBJ1-3, with 9 bases matching TRBD1. Per germline, CDR1 KGHSH and CDR2 LQKENI. This CDR3 comprises 17 residues. With 3 bases clipped from V and 0 bases from J, the junction kept 6 bases outside the gene matches. The CDR3 spells CASSPSQGALSGNTIYF. The CDR3 DNA is TGTGCCAGCTCACCTTCACAGGGGGCCCTCTCTGGAAACACCATATATTTT.

The J gene is TRBJ2-7, the V gene TRBV6-5, with TRBD2 matching over 9 bases. This CDR3 region has 13 residues. Germline lookup yields CDR1 MNHEY and CDR2 SVGAGI. V trimming: 6 bases; J trimming: 3 bases; junction bases outside the gene matches: 3. This CDR3 is CASSLAGYYEQYF. Written as DNA, the CDR3 is TGTGCCAGCAGCCTAGCGGGATACTACGAGCAGTACTTC.

In this sample, this clone turned up once. The CDR3 reads CASSAPGGGSVAFF. The CDR3 coding sequence is TGTGCCAGCAGCGCCCCCGGGGGGGGGAGCGTGGCTTTCTTT. The J gene is TRBJ1-1, the V gene TRBV7-9; D might be TRBD1 (5 bases). Germline CDR1 is SEHNR and CDR2 is FQNEAQ (reference sequence). CDR3 size: 14 residues. With 5 bases removed from V and 11 bases from J, the gap between germline ends came to 21 bases.

The chain recombines TRBV6-7 with TRBJ1-3, with no clear D. TRBV6-7 falls under the ORF class, with uncertain function. This CDR3 is built from 11 residues. CDR3 in amino acids: CAGGPGNTIYF. The DNA of the CDR3 is TGTGCGGGAGGGCCGGGAAACACCATATATTTT.

The CDR3 region has the DNA TGTGCCAGCAGCTCCCCCGGGGGGGGAGGTCATGCTTTCTTT. This gives the protein CASSSPGGGGHAFF. The gene calls are TRBV9 and TRBJ1-1; perhaps TRBD1 as D (5 bases). From germline, CDR1 is SGDLS and CDR2 YYNGEE. This CDR3 contains 14 residues. V lost 4 bases, J lost 11 bases, and 21 bases lay in between. The variable domain in full, with the rest retrieved from reference TRBV9 and TRBJ1-1, is DSGVTQTPKHLITATGQRVTLRCSPRSGDLSVYWYQQSLDQGLQFLIQYYNGEERAKGNILERFSAQQFPDLHSELNLSSLELGDSALYFCASSSPGGGGHAFFGQGTRLTVV.